These 12 T cell receptor beta chains share one sample of origin, sequenced in a study of early T cells in non-severe SARS-CoV-2 infection. TCRdb fed the 5' RACE reads into MiXCR, producing one record per CDR3 protein. The table has 45,000 to 70,000 distinct CDR3 sequences, about 5.9% seen once; the top ten hold over 3.5%. Sequences were obtained from whole blood. The source of these receptors is an adult who was a healthcare worker with PCR-confirmed SARS-CoV-2 infection or an uninfected control (not recorded which).

Only a few counts were recorded for this clonotype. The chain recombines TRBV19 with TRBJ2-2; D uncertain. Trimming pared 5 bases from V and 1 base from J, leaving 14 bases between. This CDR3 has 16 amino acids. CDR1 LNHDA and CDR2 SQIVND come from the germline V gene (reference sequence). The CDR3 bases are TGTGCCAGTAGTTATCCTCTTCGAAGGAACACCGGGGAGCTGTTTTTT. Amino acid sequence: CASSYPLRRNTGELFF.

This clonotype was recorded at least ten times. The chain employs TRBV6-6 and TRBJ1-1; 10 bases match TRBD1. V lost 5 bases and J lost 1; bases outside the gene matches: 22. The CDR3 has 21 amino acids. Germline assignment: CDR1 MNHNY and CDR2 SVGAGI (reference sequence). The CDR3 loop is CASSTPDRGLRGLARNTEAFF. The CDR3 coding sequence is TGTGCCAGCAGTACACCCGACAGGGGGCTCCGGGGACTTGCTAGGAACACTGAAGCTTTCTTT.

The chain combines TRBV20-1 with TRBJ2-7, with D hard to call. From germline, CDR1 is DFQATT and CDR2 SNEGSKA (reference sequence). This CDR3 has 12 amino acids. The V and J ends lost 4 bases and 0 bases respectively, with 7 bases between them. CDR3 loop: CSATRNSYEQYF. In nucleotides, the CDR3 is TGCAGTGCTACCAGAAACTCCTACGAGCAGTACTTC.

This clonotype was counted a few times. The chain recombines TRBV12-3 or TRBV12-4 with TRBJ1-2; D might be TRBD1 (6 bases). The CDR3 is 14 residues long. Between the trimmed V and J ends, which lost 3 bases and 6 bases, there was a span of 14 bases. The DNA of the CDR3 is TGTGCCAGCAGTTTTCTATTAAGGGGGGATGGCTACACCTTC. This translates into CASSFLLRGDGYTF.

The CDR3 is CASSLTGDNNEQFF. The CDR3 DNA reads TGTGCCAGCAGCTTAACCGGGGACAACAATGAGCAGTTCTTC. The rearrangement links TRBV11-2 to TRBJ2-1; D may be TRBD1 (6 bases). This CDR3 has 14 residues. The germline gives CDR1 SGHAT, CDR2 FQNNGV. V lost 2 bases and J 5 bases, leaving 10 bases between the germline ends.

This clonotype occurred many times. V and J are TRBV7-9 and TRBJ2-1, with 9 bases aligning to TRBD2. Germline CDR1 SEHNR, CDR2 FQNEAQ (reference sequence). J gave up 6 bases and V 6 bases, and 9 bases lay outside the gene matches. The CDR3 is made up of 15 amino acids. The CDR3 DNA reads as TGTGCCAGCAGTCCCGGAGAGCGGGGGGTCAATGAGCAGTTCTTC. Translation gives CASSPGERGVNEQFF.

This clonotype has at least ten counts. This chain uses TRBV20-1 with TRBJ2-3; D remains unclear. This CDR3 region has 13 residues. V dropped 1 base and J dropped 0 bases, with 5 bases sitting between them. The germline V gene encodes CDR1 DFQATT and CDR2 SNEGSKA (reference sequence). The CDR3 coding sequence is TGCAGTGCTAGAGCCACTAGCACAGATACGCAGTATTTT. This sequence encodes CSARATSTDTQYF.

Many counts were recorded for this clonotype. The V call is TRBV28, the J call TRBJ1-4; D is unresolved. This CDR3 region has 13 residues. V shed 5 bases and J shed 8 bases, with 12 bases lying between them. Germline V lookup: CDR1 MDHEN, CDR2 SYDVKM. CDR3 amino acids: CASSRAGLEKLFF. The DNA for the CDR3 is TGTGCCAGCAGTCGGGCGGGTTTGGAAAAACTGTTTTTT.

The table lists this clonotype with many counts. This chain joins TRBV6-5 and TRBJ2-3; 10 positions match TRBD2. Trimming removed 4 bases from V and 2 bases from J; junction bases left unmatched: 15. The CDR3 runs to 19 residues. Germline V CDR1 and CDR2: MNHEY, SVGAGI. The chain's CDR3 is CASSSLGWSSGGNTDTQYF. The DNA of the CDR3 is TGTGCCAGCAGTTCCCTCGGTTGGTCTAGCGGGGGAAACACAGATACGCAGTATTTT.

This sequence joins TRBV20-1 and TRBJ2-3, with D uncertain. The CDR3 runs to 15 residues. Deletions cut 6 bases from V and 3 bases from J, with 19 bases between. Germline CDR1 is DFQATT and CDR2 is SNEGSKA (reference sequence). DNA of the CDR3: TGCAGTGCCCAGGCGTGGGCCAGCGCGACAGATACGCAGTATTTT. It yields the protein CSAQAWASATDTQYF.

The sample holds many counts of this clonotype. V gene TRBV5-1 combines with J gene TRBJ1-5, with D maybe TRBD1 (6 bases). Looked up from germline, CDR1 is SGHRS and CDR2 is YFSETQ. The CDR3 runs 16 residues. The germline V and J ends were trimmed by 0 bases and 7 bases, with 17 bases remaining between them. CDR3: CASSLGVHREGQPQHF. The CDR3 DNA is TGCGCCAGCAGCTTGGGGGTCCACAGGGAAGGGCAGCCCCAGCATTTT.

There are a few counts of this clonotype. This sequence joins TRBV20-1 and TRBJ2-1; D remains ambiguous. CDR1 and CDR2 (germline): DFQATT, SNEGSKA (reference sequence). V was shortened by 6 bases and J by 5 bases, with 14 bases between the two germline ends. The length of the CDR3 is 13 residues. CDR3 sequence: CSAIPGEHNEQFF. The CDR3 bases are TGCAGTGCCATCCCTGGGGAACACAATGAGCAGTTCTTC.